The rows below give T cell receptor beta chains drawn from one sample of a study of OX40 agonist ivuxolimab in advanced cancers. Sequencing was performed with immunoSEQ multiplex PCR; in TCRdb, only in-frame clones are kept and a portion is missing. The repertoire holds approximately 91,000 clones, around nine tenths seen once, with around 0.3% in the top ten. The specimen was CD4+ or CD8+ T cells sorted from blood, collected in a trial of the OX40 agonist ivuxolimab. The receptors were sampled from an adult with an advanced solid tumor such as melanoma, head and neck, liver or kidney cancer. Both conserved end residues are part of each CDR3. The order of the fields is J gene, clone size, D gene, CDR3 length, V gene, CDR3 protein, CDR3 DNA. The D gene is left open where the match is weak. Rows give clone size only sometimes, using once, few, many, or a class for an expanded clone.

j_call: TRBJ2-3; clone_size: .; d_call: .; cdr3_length: 16; v_call: TRBV27; cdr3_aa: CASRGSRVSRLGTQYF; cdr3_nt: TGTGCCAGCAGGGGGTCGAGGGTCTCCCGGTTGGGTACGCAGTATTTT
j_call: TRBJ1-1; clone_size: .; d_call: .; cdr3_length: 13; v_call: TRBV19; cdr3_aa: CASSLRDHSEAFF; cdr3_nt: TGTGCCAGTTCCTTGAGGGACCACTCTGAAGCTTTCTTT
j_call: TRBJ2-1; clone_size: .; d_call: TRBD2; cdr3_length: 15; v_call: TRBV7-3; cdr3_aa: CASSLVLAGYNEQFF; cdr3_nt: TGTGCCAGCAGCTTAGTGCTAGCGGGCTACAATGAGCAGTTCTTC
j_call: TRBJ1-1; clone_size: .; d_call: TRBD1; cdr3_length: 14; v_call: TRBV5-1; cdr3_aa: CASKLQGVDTEAFF; cdr3_nt: TGCGCCAGCAAATTACAGGGGGTAGACACTGAAGCTTTCTTT
j_call: TRBJ1-1; clone_size: .; d_call: .; cdr3_length: 12; v_call: TRBV29-1; cdr3_aa: CSVFLYGTEAFF; cdr3_nt: TGCAGCGTTTTCCTCTACGGGACTGAAGCTTTCTTT
j_call: TRBJ2-7; clone_size: .; d_call: TRBD1; cdr3_length: 15; v_call: TRBV6-5; cdr3_aa: CASSTRPGQGNEQYF; cdr3_nt: TGTGCCAGCAGCACCAGGCCGGGACAGGGAAACGAGCAGTACTTC
j_call: TRBJ2-7; clone_size: once; d_call: TRBD1; cdr3_length: 15; v_call: TRBV6-5; cdr3_aa: CASSSHSGGFNEQYF; cdr3_nt: TGTGCCAGCAGTTCGCATTCAGGGGGTTTTAACGAGCAGTACTTC
j_call: TRBJ2-3; clone_size: .; d_call: .; cdr3_length: 16; v_call: TRBV19; cdr3_aa: CASSIGRGRWTDTQYF; cdr3_nt: TGTGCCAGTAGCATCGGACGCGGCCGATGGACAGATACGCAGTATTTT
j_call: TRBJ2-5; clone_size: .; d_call: .; cdr3_length: 14; v_call: TRBV6-6; cdr3_aa: CASSYSRGGETQYF; cdr3_nt: TGTGCCAGCAGTTACTCGAGAGGGGGAGAGACCCAGTACTTC
j_call: TRBJ2-7; clone_size: .; d_call: TRBD2; cdr3_length: 13; v_call: TRBV5-1; cdr3_aa: CASRWDYSYEQYF; cdr3_nt: TGCGCCAGCAGGTGGGACTACTCCTACGAGCAGTACTTC
j_call: TRBJ1-1; clone_size: .; d_call: .; cdr3_length: 15; v_call: TRBV11-2; cdr3_aa: CASTPMGRRNTEAFF; cdr3_nt: TGTGCCAGCACCCCTATGGGCCGGCGGAACACTGAAGCTTTCTTT
j_call: TRBJ1-5; clone_size: .; d_call: .; cdr3_length: 14; v_call: TRBV6-6; cdr3_aa: CASSYSTQNQPQHF; cdr3_nt: TGTGCCAGCAGTTACTCGACACAAAATCAGCCCCAGCATTTT
j_call: TRBJ2-7; clone_size: .; d_call: .; cdr3_length: 15; v_call: TRBV2; cdr3_aa: CASSPPTGLDYEQYF; cdr3_nt: TGTGCCAGCAGTCCGCCGACGGGGCTCGACTACGAGCAGTACTTC
j_call: TRBJ2-2; clone_size: .; d_call: TRBD2; cdr3_length: 16; v_call: TRBV7-2; cdr3_aa: CASSTRTRENTGELFF; cdr3_nt: TGTGCCAGCAGCACCCGGACTAGAGAGAACACCGGGGAGCTGTTTTTT
j_call: TRBJ1-1; clone_size: .; d_call: .; cdr3_length: 10; v_call: TRBV20-1; cdr3_aa: CSATRGEAFF; cdr3_nt: TGCAGTGCGACCAGGGGTGAAGCTTTCTTT
j_call: TRBJ1-2; clone_size: .; d_call: .; cdr3_length: 10; v_call: TRBV20-1; cdr3_aa: CSADEIGYTF; cdr3_nt: TGCAGTGCTGATGAGATTGGGTACACCTTC
j_call: TRBJ1-5; clone_size: few; d_call: .; cdr3_length: 15; v_call: TRBV19; cdr3_aa: CASSIQGVGNQPQHF; cdr3_nt: TGTGCCAGTAGTATACAAGGGGTTGGCAATCAGCCCCAGCATTTT
j_call: TRBJ2-7; clone_size: .; d_call: .; cdr3_length: 12; v_call: TRBV5-6; cdr3_aa: CASSLASGGQYF; cdr3_nt: TGTGCCAGCAGCTTGGCTTCCGGTGGGCAGTACTTC
j_call: TRBJ1-2; clone_size: .; d_call: .; cdr3_length: 15; v_call: TRBV12-2; cdr3_aa: CASRLAPGTGDGYTF; cdr3_nt: TGTGCAAGTCGCTTAGCGCCGGGGACAGGGGATGGCTACACCTTC
j_call: TRBJ1-5; clone_size: .; d_call: .; cdr3_length: 15; v_call: TRBV2; cdr3_aa: CASNGPREGNQPQHF; cdr3_nt: TGTGCCAGCAATGGCCCCAGGGAGGGCAATCAGCCCCAGCATTTT
j_call: TRBJ2-1; clone_size: .; d_call: TRBD1; cdr3_length: 17; v_call: TRBV5-1; cdr3_aa: CASSFGQAVRPNNEQFF; cdr3_nt: TGCGCCAGCAGCTTTGGACAGGCCGTCCGTCCGAACAATGAGCAGTTCTTC
j_call: TRBJ2-7; clone_size: .; d_call: TRBD1; cdr3_length: 13; v_call: TRBV11-2; cdr3_aa: CASSSSTGNEQYF; cdr3_nt: TGTGCCAGCAGCTCCTCGACAGGGAACGAGCAGTACTTC
j_call: TRBJ2-3; clone_size: .; d_call: TRBD2; cdr3_length: 18; v_call: TRBV7-6; cdr3_aa: CASSPNGGGAGVTDTQYF; cdr3_nt: TGTGCCAGCAGCCCCAACGGCGGGGGGGCCGGGGTCACAGATACGCAGTATTTT
j_call: TRBJ1-4; clone_size: .; d_call: .; cdr3_length: 16; v_call: TRBV12-5; cdr3_aa: CASGLFTARYNEKLFF; cdr3_nt: TGTGCTAGTGGTTTGTTCACGGCAAGATATAATGAAAAACTGTTTTTT
j_call: TRBJ1-2; clone_size: .; d_call: .; cdr3_length: 14; v_call: TRBV7-9; cdr3_aa: CASTIGGTAYGYTF; cdr3_nt: TGTGCCAGCACTATCGGGGGCACAGCCTATGGCTACACCTTC
j_call: TRBJ2-3; clone_size: .; d_call: TRBD2; cdr3_length: 16; v_call: TRBV5-5; cdr3_aa: CASSGRASGLTDTQYF; cdr3_nt: TGTGCCAGCAGCGGCAGGGCTAGCGGCCTCACAGATACGCAGTATTTT
j_call: TRBJ2-3; clone_size: .; d_call: TRBD2; cdr3_length: 17; v_call: TRBV7-9; cdr3_aa: CASSSSRLAGSTDTQYF; cdr3_nt: TGTGCCAGCAGCTCGAGCAGACTAGCGGGAAGCACAGATACGCAGTATTTT
j_call: TRBJ2-2; clone_size: .; d_call: TRBD1; cdr3_length: 17; v_call: TRBV5-1; cdr3_aa: CASSASGTGANTGELFF; cdr3_nt: TGCGCCAGCAGCGCCTCCGGGACAGGGGCGAACACCGGGGAGCTGTTTTTT
j_call: TRBJ2-1; clone_size: .; d_call: .; cdr3_length: 13; v_call: TRBV2; cdr3_aa: CATHGIFTDEQFF; cdr3_nt: TGTGCCACTCACGGAATTTTTACAGATGAGCAGTTCTTC